This TCR beta chain stems from a study of T-cell memory formation after mild COVID-19. TCRdb recomputed calls from the 5' RACE reads with MiXCR, one row per CDR3 protein. Found here are approximately 250,000 distinct CDR3 sequences, 15% to 20% of them singletons; the top ten hold roughly 20%. This clonotype occurred a few times. The CDR3 is made up of 15 amino acids. Germline V gene data show CDR1 as SGHNT and CDR2 as YENEEA. V shed 0 bases and J shed 0 bases, with 6 bases lying between them. The V gene is TRBV11-3, the J gene TRBJ2-1; D ambiguous. This sequence originates from a man aged 18 to 30 who had mild COVID-19 (a few samples of this study predate the infection). Cell type and time point are not known. The sequenced sample was PBMCs or a T cell subset sorted from them (not recorded which). This CDR3 is CASSLEAGSYNEQFF. The DNA for the CDR3 is TGTGCCAGCAGCTTAGAGGCTGGCTCCTACAATGAGCAGTTCTTC.